Listed below are T cell receptor beta chains from one sample, sequenced in a study of control samples from healthy donors and cancer patients. Profiling relied on immunoSEQ multiplex PCR, and the TCRdb table lists in-frame clones only, not all of them. The sample contains about 83,000 clones, 91% of which appear only once. The source material was blood. The receptors shown here come from a man younger than 45 in good health. Each CDR3 is given with its conserved first and last residue. The D gene is left open where the match is weak. Clone size is stated in some rows and not others, as once, few, many or a class when expanded.

v_gene: TRBV28; j_gene: TRBJ2-2; d_gene: TRBD2; abundance: .; CDR3aa: CASTRGGAVTGELFF; CDR3nt: TGTGCCAGCACCCGGGGGGGGGCGGTAACCGGGGAGCTGTTTTTT
v_gene: TRBV9; j_gene: TRBJ1-2; d_gene: .; abundance: .; CDR3aa: CASSPRLEVNYGYTF; CDR3nt: TGTGCCAGCAGCCCTCGTCTTGAGGTTAACTATGGCTACACCTTC
v_gene: TRBV7-9; j_gene: TRBJ2-3; d_gene: .; abundance: .; CDR3aa: CASSPGGNTDTQYF; CDR3nt: TGTGCCAGCAGCCCCGGGGGCAACACAGATACGCAGTATTTT
v_gene: TRBV7-9; j_gene: TRBJ2-1; d_gene: .; abundance: .; CDR3aa: CASSLFGERNEQFF; CDR3nt: TGTGCCAGCAGCTTATTCGGGGAAAGAAATGAGCAGTTCTTC
v_gene: TRBV19; j_gene: TRBJ1-5; d_gene: .; abundance: .; CDR3aa: CASSIQGSSNQPQHF; CDR3nt: TGTGCCAGTAGTATCCAGGGAAGTAGCAATCAGCCCCAGCATTTT
v_gene: TRBV4-3; j_gene: TRBJ2-7; d_gene: .; abundance: .; CDR3aa: CASSQDGPTGQGGSYEQYF; CDR3nt: TGCGCCAGCAGCCAAGACGGACCGACGGGGCAGGGGGGGTCCTACGAGCAGTACTTC
v_gene: TRBV28; j_gene: TRBJ1-2; d_gene: .; abundance: .; CDR3aa: CASSRPGPGEDLYGYTF; CDR3nt: TGTGCCAGCAGCCGACCGGGCCCAGGAGAAGATCTGTATGGCTACACCTTC
v_gene: TRBV19; j_gene: TRBJ1-6; d_gene: .; abundance: .; CDR3aa: CASSIDNRSSYNSPLHF; CDR3nt: TGTGCCAGTAGTATAGATAACAGAAGCTCCTATAATTCACCCCTCCACTTT
v_gene: TRBV3-1/TRBV3-2; j_gene: TRBJ2-7; d_gene: .; abundance: .; CDR3aa: CASSQDHVRGTGEQYF; CDR3nt: TGTGCCAGCAGCCAAGATCACGTCCGGGGAACGGGGGAGCAGTACTTC
v_gene: TRBV10-3; j_gene: TRBJ2-3; d_gene: TRBD2; abundance: .; CDR3aa: CATVWTSGSTDTQYF; CDR3nt: TGTGCCACCGTCTGGACTAGCGGGAGTACAGATACGCAGTATTTT
v_gene: TRBV2; j_gene: TRBJ1-3; d_gene: .; abundance: once; CDR3aa: CASTRDANSGNTIYF; CDR3nt: TGTGCCAGCACTAGGGACGCAAACTCTGGAAACACCATATATTTT
v_gene: TRBV12-3/TRBV12-4; j_gene: TRBJ1-2; d_gene: .; abundance: .; CDR3aa: CASSYRDYGYTF; CDR3nt: TGTGCCAGCAGTTACCGGGACTATGGCTACACCTTC
v_gene: TRBV5-1; j_gene: TRBJ1-1; d_gene: .; abundance: once; CDR3aa: CASSSNTMNTEAFF; CDR3nt: TGCGCCAGCAGCTCCAACACGATGAACACTGAAGCTTTCTTT
v_gene: TRBV9; j_gene: TRBJ1-4; d_gene: .; abundance: .; CDR3aa: CASSPGTARGEKLFF; CDR3nt: TGTGCCAGCAGCCCTGGGACCGCTCGCGGTGAAAAACTGTTTTTT
v_gene: TRBV5-1; j_gene: TRBJ2-5; d_gene: TRBD1; abundance: .; CDR3aa: CASSLGTGVQTQYF; CDR3nt: TGCGCCAGCAGCCTGGGGACAGGGGTGCAGACCCAGTACTTC
v_gene: TRBV2; j_gene: TRBJ1-1; d_gene: .; abundance: .; CDR3aa: CASSPLSLNTEAFF; CDR3nt: TGTGCCAGCAGTCCCCTTTCGCTGAACACTGAAGCTTTCTTT
v_gene: TRBV24-1; j_gene: TRBJ1-5; d_gene: .; abundance: .; CDR3aa: CATSDPDTYQPQHF; CDR3nt: TGTGCCACCAGTGATCCAGACACCTATCAGCCCCAGCATTTT
v_gene: TRBV7-6; j_gene: TRBJ1-5; d_gene: .; abundance: .; CDR3aa: CASSLEQTGQPQHF; CDR3nt: TGTGCCAGCAGCTTAGAACAAACGGGGCAGCCCCAGCATTTT
v_gene: TRBV5-4; j_gene: TRBJ2-7; d_gene: .; abundance: .; CDR3aa: CASSLNAGEQYF; CDR3nt: TGTGCCAGCAGCTTGAACGCAGGCGAGCAGTACTTC
v_gene: TRBV6-2/TRBV6-3; j_gene: TRBJ2-3; d_gene: .; abundance: .; CDR3aa: CASSRTAADTQYF; CDR3nt: TGTGCCAGCAGTAGGACGGCGGCAGATACGCAGTATTTT
v_gene: TRBV2; j_gene: TRBJ2-7; d_gene: .; abundance: .; CDR3aa: CASSAYRQRNYEQYF; CDR3nt: TGTGCCAGCAGTGCTTATCGCCAAAGGAACTACGAGCAGTACTTC
v_gene: TRBV7-9; j_gene: TRBJ1-2; d_gene: TRBD1; abundance: .; CDR3aa: CASSPWTGREFYGYTF; CDR3nt: TGTGCCAGCAGCCCTTGGACAGGGCGGGAATTCTATGGCTACACCTTC
v_gene: TRBV5-4; j_gene: TRBJ1-1; d_gene: TRBD1; abundance: .; CDR3aa: CASSLGQGEAFF; CDR3nt: TGTGCCAGCAGCTTGGGACAGGGAGAAGCTTTCTTT
v_gene: TRBV27; j_gene: TRBJ1-4; d_gene: .; abundance: once; CDR3aa: CASSLRAAWEEKLFF; CDR3nt: TGTGCCAGCAGTTTAAGGGCTGCCTGGGAAGAAAAACTGTTTTTT
v_gene: TRBV7-2; j_gene: TRBJ2-1; d_gene: .; abundance: .; CDR3aa: CASSLGGSEYNEQFF; CDR3nt: TGTGCCAGCAGCTTAGGAGGGTCCGAGTACAATGAGCAGTTCTTC
v_gene: TRBV28; j_gene: TRBJ2-1; d_gene: .; abundance: .; CDR3aa: CASSTESKGARSEQFF; CDR3nt: TGTGCCAGCAGTACCGAATCTAAAGGGGCGCGGTCTGAGCAGTTCTTC
v_gene: TRBV25-1; j_gene: TRBJ2-7; d_gene: TRBD1; abundance: .; CDR3aa: CASSTGISYEQYF; CDR3nt: TGTGCCAGCTCGACAGGGATCTCCTACGAGCAGTACTTC
v_gene: TRBV19; j_gene: TRBJ1-1; d_gene: .; abundance: .; CDR3aa: CASKSRTRSRVTEAFF; CDR3nt: TGTGCCAGTAAGTCCCGGACAAGGAGTCGGGTCACTGAAGCTTTCTTT
v_gene: TRBV27; j_gene: TRBJ1-1; d_gene: .; abundance: .; CDR3aa: CASSPILTYTEAFF; CDR3nt: TGTGCCAGCAGTCCGATCTTAACCTACACTGAAGCTTTCTTT
v_gene: TRBV30; j_gene: TRBJ2-3; d_gene: .; abundance: .; CDR3aa: CAWSVLYLYTDTQYF; CDR3nt: TGTGCCTGGAGTGTACTTTACTTATACACAGATACGCAGTATTTT
v_gene: TRBV7-8; j_gene: TRBJ2-1; d_gene: TRBD2; abundance: .; CDR3aa: CASRGTSGSGNSYNEQFF; CDR3nt: TGTGCCAGCAGGGGAACTAGCGGGAGTGGGAACTCCTACAATGAGCAGTTCTTC
v_gene: TRBV2; j_gene: TRBJ1-2; d_gene: .; abundance: .; CDR3aa: CASLDGYTF; CDR3nt: TGTGCCAGCCTGGATGGCTACACCTTC
v_gene: TRBV5-1; j_gene: TRBJ1-1; d_gene: .; abundance: .; CDR3aa: CASSSQSQGIGVTEAFF; CDR3nt: TGCGCCAGCAGCTCCCAATCACAGGGTATTGGAGTCACTGAAGCTTTCTTT
v_gene: TRBV30; j_gene: TRBJ1-4; d_gene: TRBD1; abundance: .; CDR3aa: CAWSVTGGQPEEKLFF; CDR3nt: TGTGCCTGGAGTGTTACAGGGGGCCAACCAGAGGAAAAACTGTTTTTT
v_gene: TRBV7-9; j_gene: TRBJ1-2; d_gene: .; abundance: .; CDR3aa: CASSPDSHYGYTF; CDR3nt: TGTGCCAGCAGCCCGGACAGCCACTATGGCTACACCTTC
v_gene: TRBV7-9; j_gene: TRBJ2-1; d_gene: .; abundance: .; CDR3aa: CASSRPGAINEQFF; CDR3nt: TGTGCCAGCAGCCGCCCCGGAGCCATCAATGAGCAGTTCTTC
v_gene: TRBV6-5; j_gene: TRBJ1-2; d_gene: .; abundance: .; CDR3aa: CAIYPWDKHHF; CDR3nt: TGTGCCATCTACCCTTGGGACAAGCACCACTTC
v_gene: TRBV28; j_gene: TRBJ1-5; d_gene: .; abundance: .; CDR3aa: CASSLYVAVGNQPQHF; CDR3nt: TGTGCCAGCAGTTTATACGTGGCGGTTGGCAATCAGCCCCAGCATTTT
v_gene: TRBV9; j_gene: TRBJ1-1; d_gene: .; abundance: .; CDR3aa: CASSAFRGMNTEAFF; CDR3nt: TGTGCCAGCAGCGCCTTCAGGGGAATGAACACTGAAGCTTTCTTT
v_gene: TRBV5-4; j_gene: TRBJ2-7; d_gene: TRBD1; abundance: .; CDR3aa: CASSLFGGQGAYEQYF; CDR3nt: TGTGCCAGCAGCTTGTTTGGGGGACAGGGGGCCTACGAGCAGTACTTC
v_gene: TRBV30; j_gene: TRBJ1-5; d_gene: .; abundance: .; CDR3aa: CAWSRGGRQPQHF; CDR3nt: TGTGCCTGGAGTAGGGGGGGACGGCAGCCCCAGCATTTT
v_gene: TRBV10-3; j_gene: TRBJ1-6; d_gene: .; abundance: once; CDR3aa: CAISESSSYNSPLHF; CDR3nt: TGTGCCATCAGTGAAAGCAGCTCCTATAATTCACCCCTCCACTTT
v_gene: TRBV6-6; j_gene: TRBJ1-4; d_gene: .; abundance: .; CDR3aa: CASTRNLGEKLFF; CDR3nt: TGTGCCAGCACAAGAAACCTGGGTGAAAAACTGTTTTTT
v_gene: TRBV4-1; j_gene: TRBJ2-7; d_gene: TRBD1; abundance: .; CDR3aa: CASSQDPPDRGYEQYF; CDR3nt: TGCGCCAGCAGCCAAGATCCTCCAGACAGGGGCTACGAGCAGTACTTC
v_gene: TRBV29-1; j_gene: TRBJ2-1; d_gene: .; abundance: .; CDR3aa: CSVEDRGYNEQFF; CDR3nt: TGCAGCGTTGAGGATCGGGGGTACAATGAGCAGTTCTTC
v_gene: TRBV14; j_gene: TRBJ2-5; d_gene: .; abundance: .; CDR3aa: CASSQDWMTTKWGTQYF; CDR3nt: TGTGCCAGCAGCCAAGATTGGATGACAACCAAATGGGGGACCCAGTACTTC
v_gene: TRBV28; j_gene: TRBJ2-5; d_gene: TRBD2; abundance: .; CDR3aa: CASSSAGGPSLETQYF; CDR3nt: TGTGCCAGCAGTTCCGCGGGAGGGCCCTCGTTAGAGACCCAGTACTTC
v_gene: TRBV27; j_gene: TRBJ1-5; d_gene: .; abundance: .; CDR3aa: CASSSLDNRNQPQHF; CDR3nt: TGTGCCAGCAGTTCCCTAGACAATAGGAATCAGCCCCAGCATTTT
v_gene: TRBV28; j_gene: TRBJ2-2; d_gene: TRBD1; abundance: few; CDR3aa: CASSMTGEVTGELFF; CDR3nt: TGTGCCAGCAGTATGACAGGGGAGGTCACCGGGGAGCTGTTTTTT